This is a list of T cell receptor beta chains from one sample in a study of blood T cells in healthy people across ages. TCRdb used MiXCR to reprocess the 5' RACE reads, holding one entry per CDR3 protein. The data show about 1.7 million distinct CDR3 sequences, 28% seen once. Sequenced input: blood. The receptor set was obtained from a woman in her 30s in good health. The CDR3 runs from the conserved cysteine through the conserved F or W. Fields, in order: V gene, CDR3 length, CDR3 protein.

>TRBV5-1|14
CASRGDSGNTEAFF
>TRBV5-5|16
CTSSLSGGPNTGELFF
>TRBV20-1|13
CSARYEEDYGYTF
>TRBV7-9|15
CASSAWGSSYNEQFF
>TRBV20-1|11
CSVIGGYEQYF
>TRBV27|15
CASSSRQGRFKGYTF
>TRBV7-9|15
CASSLSSYLSAEAFF
>TRBV5-1|14
CACTGGLYQETQYF
>TRBV5-5|15
CASSLGTSSGDEQFF
>TRBV9|16
CASSVGSGSESETQYF
>TRBV28|17
CASHDEQGIGMNTEAFF
>TRBV2|12
CASSGSSDTQYF
>TRBV6-2/TRBV6-3|16
CASSRGLAGVEDTQYF
>TRBV7-9|12
CASNLDMLQAFF
>TRBV18|16
CASSPQPGARRYGYTF
>TRBV3-1|18
CASSPGEGRMGGDGEQFF
>TRBV6-6|17
CASSYTQGRYSNQPQHF
>TRBV12-3/TRBV12-4|14
CASSFGTSGEAQYF
>TRBV5-1|18
CASSSFVTGTGGANTQYF
>TRBV7-6|16
CASSPSAAAYNSPLHF
>TRBV24-1|15
CATSDPSTSTDTQYF
>TRBV5-1|14
CASSLILGRETQYF
>TRBV7-9|14
CASSPTGGTDGYTF
>TRBV4-3|17
CASSQDGSRVGYYGYTF
>TRBV30|12
CARNSGGGTQYF
>TRBV7-9|16
CASSLWGLFGANVLTF
>TRBV20-1|13
CSASLLGRYGYTF